One and the same sample provided the 16 T cell receptor beta chains below, sequenced in a study of T cells in Graves' hyperthyroidism and ophthalmopathy. Template material for amplifying TCR beta CDR3 regions consisted of RNA transcripts. First-round RT-PCR targeting the TCR CDR3 was performed with the HTBI primer set. A single record per CDR3 protein comes from TCRdb applying MiXCR to the multiplex PCR reads. Among 600,000 or so distinct CDR3 sequences listed, 14% were seen once. Source material: blood. The receptors here all came from a woman under 30 with Graves' ophthalmopathy.

This clonotype is a singleton in its sample. A much larger clone lies a single base off, so this may be a read error. This chain connects TRBV28 to TRBJ2-7; D may be TRBD2 (5 bases). The CDR3 is 14 residues long. Trimming stripped 4 bases from V and 2 bases from J, with 12 bases between. CDR1 and CDR2 (germline): MDHEN, SYDVKM. CDR3 region: CASSSPWRTYEQYF. The DNA for the CDR3 is TGTGCCAGCAGTTCCCCGTGGAGGACCTACGAGCAGTACTTC.

This clonotype showed up just a few times. This sequence joins TRBV5-8 and TRBJ1-1, with D uncertain. V lost 0 bases and J 4 bases, leaving 7 bases between the germline ends. Germline CDR1 SGHTS, CDR2 YDEGEE. The length of the CDR3 is 13 residues. In nucleotides, the CDR3 is TGTGCCAGCAGCTTGGAACTGAGCACTGAAGCTTTCTTT. Encoded protein: CASSLELSTEAFF.

This clonotype was seen only a few times. The chain couples TRBV20-1 to TRBJ2-7, with D possibly matching TRBD1 (6 bases). The CDR3 totals 13 residues. The V end lost 1 base, the J end lost 3 bases, and 10 bases lay between the germline ends. Germline loops: CDR1 DFQATT, CDR2 SNEGSKA (reference sequence). CDR3: CSARGTDGYEQYF. The CDR3 coding sequence is TGCAGTGCTAGAGGGACAGACGGCTACGAGCAGTACTTC.

This clonotype was observed at least ten times. This chain uses TRBV19 with TRBJ2-1; 7 bases fit TRBD2. The CDR3 is 13 residues long. CDR1 and CDR2 from the germline V gene are LNHDA and SQIVND (reference sequence). V lost 6 bases and J lost 4; bases outside the gene matches: 3. The CDR3 DNA follows: TGTGCCAGTAGCGCGGGAGCGTACAATGAGCAGTTCTTC. Translating it yields CASSAGAYNEQFF.

At least ten counts were recorded for this clonotype. The chain carries TRBV6-6 and TRBJ2-3; D is uncertain. CDR3 length equals 14 residues. Trimming shortened V by 0 bases and J by 0 bases, and 4 bases separated the two germline ends. Germline CDR1 is MNHNY and CDR2 is SVGAGI (reference sequence). The CDR3, as DNA: TGTGCCAGCAGTTACTCTGCAAGCACAGATACGCAGTATTTT. Amino acids: CASSYSASTDTQYF.

This clonotype was seen a handful of times. The chain recombines TRBV19 with TRBJ1-2, with D uncertain. The germline V gene has CDR1 LNHDA and CDR2 SQIVND (reference sequence). This CDR3 has 13 residues. Trimming cost V 3 bases and J 3 bases, with 8 bases left between them. The CDR3 nucleotides are TGTGCCAGTAGTATGGTACTGGACTATGGCTACACCTTC. It codes for CASSMVLDYGYTF.

A word on this clonotype: The junction and the germline gene differ at one end; a read error may be behind it. The chain employs TRBV3-1 and TRBJ2-1; D is unclear. The CDR3 runs 18 residues. Per germline, CDR1 LGHDT and CDR2 YNNKEL (reference sequence). In DNA form, the CDR3 reads TGCGCCAGCAGCCAAGATCTACCTCGTTTCCACTCCTACAATGAGCAGTTCTTC. Translated, it gives CASSQDLPRFHSYNEQFF.

In this sample, this clonotype turned up a few times. V usage is TRBV20-1 and J usage is TRBJ1-5; 8 nucleotides align to TRBD1. V was pared by 2 bases and J by 6 bases, with 15 bases of the junction left unmatched. This CDR3 has 17 amino acids. CDR1 is DFQATT, CDR2 SNEGSKA, per germline (reference sequence). CDR3 in amino acids: CSARHGTGTLSAQPQHF. The CDR3 DNA follows: TGCAGTGCTAGACACGGGACAGGCACTTTGTCTGCTCAGCCCCAGCATTTT.

In this sample, this clonotype turned up a few times. The rearrangement uses TRBV15 and TRBJ1-5, with a tentative D call TRBD1 (5 bases). V shed 2 bases and J shed 4 bases, with 27 bases lying between them. This CDR3 has 20 amino acids. CDR1 is LNHNV and CDR2 is YYDKDF in the germline V gene (reference sequence). The CDR3 DNA reads as TGTGCCACCAGCAGATTCCCAATAGGGGCCGTATTATTGGAGAATCAGCCCCAGCATTTT. Translation: CATSRFPIGAVLLENQPQHF. The variable domain in full, completed from reference TRBV15 and TRBJ1-5, reads DAMVIQNPRYQVTQFGKPVTLSCSQTLNHNVMYWYQQKSSQAPKLLFHYYDKDFNNEADTPDNFQSRRPNTSFCFLDIRSPGLGDTAMYLCATSRFPIGAVLLENQPQHFGDGTRLSIL.

This clonotype was observed a handful of times. This chain links TRBV28 with TRBJ1-3; the match to TRBD1 covers 10 bases. The CDR3 totals 17 residues. V was pared by 5 bases and J by 0 bases, with 7 bases of the junction left unmatched. Germline loops: CDR1 MDHEN, CDR2 SYDVKM. DNA for the CDR3: TGTGCCAGCAGTGTGGGGACAGGGGCTCTCTCTGGAAACACCATATATTTT. Translating it yields CASSVGTGALSGNTIYF. Complete variable domain (other parts from reference TRBV28 and TRBJ1-3): DVKVTQSSRYLVKRTGEKVFLECVQDMDHENMFWYRQDPGLGLRLIYFSYDVKMKEKGDIPEGYSVSREKKERFSLILESASTNQTSMYLCASSVGTGALSGNTIYFGEGSWLTVV.

The table lists this clonotype with many counts. V is TRBV2 and J is TRBJ1-2, with TRBD1 matching 11 bases. V lost 8 bases to trimming and J lost 8 bases; unmatched junction nucleotides: 7. The length of the CDR3 is 13 residues. Germline-derived CDR1 and CDR2 are SNHLY and FYNNEI. The CDR3 protein is CASVGQGARGYTF. CDR3 sequence (DNA): TGTGCCAGCGTTGGACAGGGGGCGCGAGGCTACACCTTC.

This clonotype was counted many times. This chain uses TRBV6-5 with TRBJ2-2, with TRBD2 matching over 8 bases. Germline values: CDR1 MNHEY, CDR2 SVGAGI. CDR3 length equals 16 residues. Unmatched junction bases numbered 0, after V lost 0 bases and J lost 0 bases. CDR3 nucleotides: TGTGCCAGCAGTTACTCAGCGGGAGCGAACACCGGGGAGCTGTTTTTT. Translation gives CASSYSAGANTGELFF.

This clonotype was picked up many times. This chain connects TRBV12-3 or TRBV12-4 to TRBJ1-5, with 8 bases identical to TRBD1. Losses at the gene ends were 2 bases for V and 5 bases for J; bases not matched to a gene: 5. The CDR3 is 15 amino acids. The CDR3 DNA sequence: TGTGCCAGCAGTTTAAGGACAGGGTTTCATCAGCCCCAGCATTTT. Its protein product is CASSLRTGFHQPQHF.

This clonotype has a count of ten or more. This sequence joins TRBV20-1 and TRBJ1-1, with a possible D match to TRBD1 (6 bases). The CDR3 length is 15 residues. V dropped 1 base and J dropped 1 base, with 13 bases sitting between them. Germline V gene lookup returns CDR1 DFQATT and CDR2 SNEGSKA (reference sequence). The DNA for the CDR3 is TGCAGTGCTAGAGCTACGGACAGAGAGAACACTGAAGCTTTCTTT. Translated: CSARATDRENTEAFF.

Concerning this clonotype itself: This may come from a read error, since a much larger clone is one base off. This chain links TRBV7-3 with TRBJ1-1, with D possibly being TRBD1 (6 bases). Germline V gene sequence: CDR1 SGHTA, CDR2 FQGTGA. The V end was cut by 5 bases, the J end by 3 bases, with 13 bases between. This CDR3 contains 14 residues. The CDR3 DNA reads TGTGCCAGCAGCCCCTTGGGACAACACACTGAAGCTTTCTTT. It specifies CASSPLGQHTEAFF.

To note about this clonotype: A much larger clone lies one base from this, so it may be a read error. The chain has TRBV27 and TRBJ1-1; 7 bases are a match to TRBD1. The CDR3 runs to 13 residues. V shed 4 bases, J shed 4 bases, and the junction held 3 bases outside the gene matches. The germline CDR1 and CDR2 sequences are MNHEY and SMNVEV (reference sequence). DNA for the CDR3: TGTGCCAGCAGTTCAACAGGGGTCACTGAAGCTTTCTTT. It yields the protein CASSSTGVTEAFF.